What follows are 9 T cell receptor beta chains derived from one specimen sequenced in a study of control samples from healthy donors and cancer patients. Sequenced by immunoSEQ multiplex PCR; TCRdb stores in-frame clones only, minus some. This sample has 100,000 or so clones; 80% to 95% occur once, and the top ten carry 0.92%. The sequencing input was blood. These receptors were collected from a woman aged 30 to 39 in good health.

J is TRBJ1-1 and V is TRBV28; perhaps TRBD1 as D (5 bases). Germline values: CDR1 MDHEN, CDR2 SYDVKM. V gave up 8 bases and J gave up 1 base, with 11 bases separating them. This CDR3 is 13 amino acids long. In DNA, the CDR3 is TGTGCCAGCTCGGGGGTGCCGAACACTGAAGCTTTCTTT. This codes for CASSGVPNTEAFF.

The chain employs TRBV7-9 and TRBJ1-2; 7 nucleotides agree with TRBD1. Trimming cost V 6 bases and J 8 bases; bases outside gene matches: 9. The germline gives CDR1 SEHNR, CDR2 FQNEAQ (reference sequence). The CDR3 sequence is 13 residues long. This CDR3 is CASSPTGDLGYTF. The CDR3 nucleotides are TGTGCCAGCAGTCCTACAGGGGATCTGGGCTACACCTTC. The entire variable domain, with the rest obtained from reference TRBV7-9 and TRBJ1-2, is as follows: DTGVSQNPRHKITKRGQNVTFRCDPISEHNRLYWYRQTLGQGPEFLTYFQNEAQLEKSRLLSDRFSAERPKGSFSTLEIQRTEQGDSAMYLCASSPTGDLGYTFGSGTRLTVV.

This chain joins TRBV28 and TRBJ1-1; the D is unclear. V was trimmed by 6 bases and J by 0 bases, leaving 5 bases between them. CDR3 length equals 12 residues. Germline CDR1 is MDHEN and CDR2 is SYDVKM. CDR3 protein: CASRSMNTEAFF. The CDR3 DNA follows: TGTGCCAGCAGATCCATGAACACTGAAGCTTTCTTT.

The J gene is TRBJ1-2, the V gene TRBV19; D is perhaps TRBD1 (5 bases). V was trimmed by 0 bases and J by 8 bases, leaving 13 bases between them. CDR3 size: 14 residues. Germline loops: CDR1 LNHDA, CDR2 SQIVND (reference sequence). The CDR3 reads CASSIEGPAPGYTF. The CDR3 DNA follows: TGTGCCAGTAGTATAGAGGGGCCCGCTCCGGGCTACACCTTC.

V is TRBV5-1 and J is TRBJ1-6; D is undetermined. Trimming shortened V by 4 bases and J by 7 bases, and 9 bases separated the two germline ends. Germline CDR1 is SGHRS and CDR2 is YFSETQ. This CDR3 is 13 amino acids long. The CDR3 protein is CASSRAGNSPLHF. CDR3 in DNA: TGCGCCAGCAGCCGGGCCGGCAATTCACCCCTCCACTTT.

The genes are TRBV2 and TRBJ1-1; 12 bases are a match to TRBD1. The CDR3 is 15 residues long. Trimming took 6 bases from V and 10 from J; bases not matched to a gene: 12. The germline CDR1 and CDR2 sequences are SNHLY and FYNNEI. CDR3 bases: TGTGCCAGCAGGAGGGACAGGGGGCTGGGTATAATAGCTTTCTTT. Encoded protein: CASRRDRGLGIIAFF.

The chain uses TRBV6-6 and TRBJ2-3; a possible D gene is TRBD2 (6 bases). This CDR3 has 14 residues. V lost 6 bases, J lost 4 bases, and 14 bases lay in between. CDR1 and CDR2 (germline): MNHNY, SVGAGI (reference sequence). The DNA of the CDR3 is TGTGCCAGCAGGTCGGGAGCGGTGCCAGATACGCAGTATTTT. Translating gives CASRSGAVPDTQYF.

The rearrangement joins TRBV30 to TRBJ1-4; unclear D gene. The CDR3 sequence is 11 residues long. V lost 0 bases to trimming and J lost 14 bases, with 10 bases between them. CDR1 and CDR2 (germline): GTSNPN, SVGIG (reference sequence). The CDR3 DNA is TGTGCCTGGAGTGTGTCAAGGAAGCTGTTTTTT. This encodes CAWSVSRKLFF.

The V gene is TRBV18, the J gene TRBJ1-4; 9 bases line up with TRBD1. The CDR3 sequence is 16 residues long. Germline CDR1 is KGHSH and CDR2 is LQKENI. J gave up 10 bases and V 6 bases, and 15 bases lay outside the gene matches. The CDR3 bases are TGTGCCAGCTCCCCGGCCCGCGGGACAGGGTCGGCAAAACTGTTTTTT. Translated, it gives CASSPARGTGSAKLFF.